A selection of T cell receptor beta chains follows, all from one sample in a study of CD8+ T cells in alopecia areata. Sequencing was performed with immunoSEQ multiplex PCR; in TCRdb, only in-frame clones are kept and a portion is missing. There are 150,000 to 200,000 clones in the sample; roughly 60% occur only once, and just over 1% lies in the top ten. Material: CD4+ T cells sorted from blood, obtained at week 24, from a patient treated with tofacitinib. The receptors were gathered from a human donor with alopecia areata. Both conserved end residues are part of each CDR3. A D gene is named only where the DNA matches it firmly. For some rows the clone size is stated as once, few or many, or as a class when expanded; others skip it.

CDR3 protein,CDR3 DNA,J gene,D gene,V gene,clone size
CASSRGDRNTEAFF,TGCGCCAGCAGCCGAGGGGACAGAAACACTGAAGCTTTCTTT,TRBJ1-1,TRBD1,TRBV5-1,-
CASSQFLLGRNQPQHF,TGTGCCAGCAGCCAATTTCTACTGGGGCGCAATCAGCCCCAGCATTTT,TRBJ1-5,-,TRBV4-2,-
CASSLVASGYNEQFF,TGCGCCAGCAGCTTGGTCGCTAGCGGGTACAATGAGCAGTTCTTC,TRBJ2-1,TRBD2,TRBV5-1,-
CASGLVGSDTQYF,TGTGCTAGTGGTTTGGTGGGCTCAGATACGCAGTATTTT,TRBJ2-3,-,TRBV12-5,-
CASQRGTLSTGELFF,TGTGCCAGCCAACGAGGGACTTTGAGCACCGGGGAGCTGTTTTTT,TRBJ2-2,-,TRBV6-1,few
CASSLAGAGNEQYF,TGTGCCAGCAGCTTAGCGGGGGCAGGGAACGAGCAGTACTTC,TRBJ2-7,-,TRBV7-2,-
CASSPETYYEQYF,TGTGCCAGCTCACCAGAGACCTACTACGAGCAGTACTTC,TRBJ2-7,-,TRBV18,many
CASSSAGSGENIQYF,TGTGCCAGCAGCTCCGCGGGTAGCGGGGAAAACATTCAGTACTTC,TRBJ2-4,TRBD2,TRBV7-9,-
CASSSADYEQYF,TGTGCCAGCAGTTCCGCGGACTACGAGCAGTACTTC,TRBJ2-7,-,TRBV6-6,-
CASSQVWTSGGTSYEQYF,TGCGCCAGCAGCCAAGTGTGGACTAGCGGGGGGACCTCCTACGAGCAGTACTTC,TRBJ2-7,TRBD2,TRBV4-3,-
CASGSTDTQYF,TGTGCTAGTGGTTCCACAGATACGCAGTATTTT,TRBJ2-3,-,TRBV12-5,-
CASSLAFEWRENEQFF,TGTGCCAGCAGCTTAGCATTTGAATGGAGGGAAAATGAGCAGTTCTTC,TRBJ2-1,-,TRBV7-2,-
CSVSGTGTYEQYF,TGCAGCGTTTCTGGGACAGGGACATACGAGCAGTACTTC,TRBJ2-7,TRBD1,TRBV29-1,-
CASSKSGWQFTDTQYF,TGTGCCAGCAGCAAATCAGGGTGGCAGTTCACAGATACGCAGTATTTT,TRBJ2-3,-,TRBV21-1,few
CAWSAGTRYGYTF,TGTGCCTGGAGTGCCGGGACTCGCTATGGCTACACCTTC,TRBJ1-2,-,TRBV30,-
CSVDSRGGEDTQYF,TGCAGCGTTGATAGTCGCGGGGGGGAGGATACGCAGTATTTT,TRBJ2-3,TRBD2,TRBV29-1,-
CSVERGQNTEAFF,TGCAGCGTTGAACGAGGACAGAACACTGAAGCTTTCTTT,TRBJ1-1,-,TRBV29-1,-
CASSLGQQMTYEQYF,TGTGCCAGCAGCTTAGGACAGCAAATGACCTACGAGCAGTACTTC,TRBJ2-7,-,TRBV5-6,-
CASSVGPGLPGELFF,TGTGCCAGCAGCGTCGGGCCAGGGCTCCCCGGGGAGCTGTTTTTT,TRBJ2-2,-,TRBV9,-
CASSQDRRNIQYF,TGTGCCAGCAGCCAGGACAGGAGAAACATTCAGTACTTC,TRBJ2-4,TRBD1,TRBV11-2,few
CASSPRGDVRSPLHF,TGTGCCAGCAGCCCCCGGGGCGATGTAAGATCACCCCTCCACTTT,TRBJ1-6,-,TRBV6-5,few
CASSQLLTGTGSDTQYF,TGCGCCAGCAGCCAGCTACTTACCGGGACAGGGTCAGATACGCAGTATTTT,TRBJ2-3,TRBD1,TRBV4-3,-
CSGADRSTDTQYF,TGCAGCGGGGCAGACAGATCCACAGATACGCAGTATTTT,TRBJ2-3,-,TRBV29-1,-
CASSELALNRVYYGYTF,TGTGCCAGCAGTGAACTCGCGCTTAACAGGGTGTACTATGGCTACACCTTC,TRBJ1-2,-,TRBV2,few
CASSYYTDTQYF,TGTGCCAGCAGTTACTACACAGATACGCAGTATTTT,TRBJ2-3,-,TRBV7-2,-
CASSRSLYSGANVLTF,TGCGCCAGCAGCCGGAGCTTGTACTCTGGGGCCAACGTCCTGACTTTC,TRBJ2-6,-,TRBV4-3,few
CAWRQGNTGELFF,TGTGCCTGGAGACAGGGGAACACCGGGGAGCTGTTTTTT,TRBJ2-2,-,TRBV30,-
CASSPDGTGWDYGYTF,TGCGCCAGCAGCCCTGACGGGACCGGATGGGACTATGGCTACACCTTC,TRBJ1-2,-,TRBV4-1,-
CATGETGRFNNEQFF,TGTGCCACTGGGGAGACAGGGCGCTTCAACAATGAGCAGTTCTTC,TRBJ2-1,TRBD1,TRBV10-3,-
CALYPGEGYTF,TGTGCCCTCTACCCCGGGGAAGGCTACACCTTC,TRBJ1-2,-,TRBV30,-
CAWSEVLREPQHF,TGTGCCTGGAGTGAGGTCCTGAGGGAGCCCCAGCATTTT,TRBJ1-5,-,TRBV30,-
CSARKHTEAFF,TGCAGTGCTAGAAAACACACTGAAGCTTTCTTT,TRBJ1-1,-,TRBV20-1,-
CASSQASNYGYTF,TGCGCCAGCAGTCAGGCCAGCAACTATGGCTACACCTTC,TRBJ1-2,-,TRBV23-1,-
CAWRGQLNTEAFF,TGTGCCTGGAGGGGACAGTTAAACACTGAAGCTTTCTTT,TRBJ1-1,TRBD1,TRBV30,-
CASSSGEKLFF,TGTGCCAGCAGCTCGGGAGAAAAACTGTTTTTT,TRBJ1-4,-,TRBV11-2,few
CSVEEAGPLYEQYF,TGCAGCGTTGAAGAGGCGGGGCCCCTCTACGAGCAGTACTTC,TRBJ2-7,-,TRBV29-1,-
CASSLAPVGGISYEQYF,TGTGCCAGCAGCTTAGCACCAGTGGGGGGAATCTCCTACGAGCAGTACTTC,TRBJ2-7,-,TRBV7-9,-
CASTPGEGMSQHF,TGTGCCAGTACCCCGGGGGAGGGTATGTCCCAGCATTTT,TRBJ1-5,-,TRBV19,-
CASTGQYNEKLFF,TGTGCCAGTACCGGACAATACAATGAAAAACTGTTTTTT,TRBJ1-4,-,TRBV19,-
CASSPTERSSYEQYF,TGTGCCAGTAGTCCTACAGAACGGAGCTCCTACGAGCAGTACTTC,TRBJ2-7,-,TRBV19,-
CAWSVARTSGEGETQYF,TGTGCCTGGAGTGTAGCAAGGACTAGCGGCGAGGGAGAGACCCAGTACTTC,TRBJ2-5,TRBD2,TRBV30,once
CASSQVGDNSPLHF,TGCGCCAGCAGCCAAGTGGGAGATAATTCACCCCTCCACTTT,TRBJ1-6,-,TRBV4-3,once
CSVGDRTNQPQHF,TGCAGCGTGGGAGACAGGACTAATCAGCCCCAGCATTTT,TRBJ1-5,-,TRBV29-1,-
CAWSLGPRQINEQFF,TGTGCCTGGAGTTTAGGACCCCGTCAGATCAATGAGCAGTTCTTC,TRBJ2-1,-,TRBV30,-
CSVGAGNQPQHF,TGCAGCGTCGGGGCGGGCAATCAGCCCCAGCATTTT,TRBJ1-5,-,TRBV29-1,-
CASSQKTGTGVTEAFF,TGCGCCAGCAGCCAGAAGACCGGGACAGGGGTCACTGAAGCTTTCTTT,TRBJ1-1,TRBD1,TRBV4-3,-
CSVEDPMDGSYNEQFF,TGCAGCGTTGAAGATCCCATGGACGGATCCTACAATGAGCAGTTCTTC,TRBJ2-1,-,TRBV29-1,few